This T cell receptor (beta chain) was sequenced for a study of OX40 agonist ivuxolimab in advanced cancers. Sequencing used immunoSEQ multiplex PCR; TCRdb keeps in-frame clones, though not all of them. Of 15,000 to 20,000 clones in the sample, about 90% were seen once. This CDR3 has 13 amino acids. The germline gives CDR1 PRHDT, CDR2 FYEKMQ (reference sequence). V lost 4 bases and J 7 bases, leaving 13 bases between the germline ends. The sequence came from an adult with an advanced solid tumor such as melanoma, head and neck, liver or kidney cancer. The input for sequencing was CD4+ or CD8+ T cells sorted from blood, taken in a trial of the OX40 agonist ivuxolimab. The chain links TRBV13 to TRBJ1-1, with D possibly matching TRBD1 (5 bases). CDR3 residues: CASSSPGGDEAFF. In DNA form, the CDR3 reads TGTGCCAGCAGCTCCCCGGGAGGGGATGAAGCTTTCTTT.